This TCR beta chain was retrieved from a study of T cell changes during pregnancy in multiple sclerosis (dated 2019 in TCRdb). A note on the overall study: The study looked at changes in the T cell repertoire across pregnancy in women with multiple sclerosis.

This clone showed up just once. Its antigen is still unknown. No per-base quality is available; no much larger clone lies one base away. The method behind the library was the immunoSEQ multiplex PCR assay. As stored in TCRdb, this immuneACCESS dataset retains in-frame rearrangements with V and J assigned. A fraction of the clones does not appear; measured against another copy, unresolved V genes explain less than half of the discrepancy, and the remainder lacks a known reason. Counted in this sample were over 45,000 clones; nearly 95% of them appeared once. Jointly, the top ten make up approximately 2.5% of the sample. V drops 0 bases and J drops 3 bases, leaving 11 bases in between. CDR1 and CDR2 are drawn from the germline V gene: SGHRS, YFSETQ. The CDR3 contains 15 residues, cysteine and phenylalanine counted. Just CDR3 DNA is preserved here, 45 bases in frame from base 1.

Recombination connected TRBV5-1 to TRBJ2-3; D gene: possibly TRBD2, on 6 matching bases. This specimen consisted of CD8+ T cells from peripheral blood mononuclear cells, obtained in the third trimester of pregnancy. This sequence originates from a female donor with multiple sclerosis, enrolled in a pregnancy study. CDR3 reads: CASSLGRRGTDTQYF. The DNA sequence is TGCGCCAGCAGCTTGGGGCGTCGGGGGACAGATACGCAGTATTTT.